Presented here are 24 T cell receptor beta chains from one specimen sequenced in a study of patients and donors after allogeneic stem cell transplantation. TCRdb passed the RT-PCR reads through MiXCR, listing each CDR3 protein once. The sample lists 190,000 or so distinct CDR3 sequences; about 40% were seen once. Sample: blood, either unsorted or a sorted T cell fraction (not recorded which). These receptors came from a human donor who was either an allogeneic HSCT recipient or a stem cell or donor lymphocyte infusion donor (not recorded which). It is not recorded whose cells these are; they may come from a transplant donor.

This CDR3 is CASGLAWEQFF. The CDR3 DNA reads as TGTGCTAGTGGTTTGGCGTGGGAGCAGTTCTTC. J is TRBJ2-1 and V is TRBV12-5; no clear D gene. The CDR3 totals 11 residues. Germline CDR1 reads LGHNT; CDR2 reads FRNRAP. V was cut by 1 base and J by 10 bases, with 5 bases left in between.

This clonotype was counted a few times. The chain uses TRBV12-3 or TRBV12-4 and TRBJ1-5; D uncertain. The CDR3 sequence is 13 residues long. V gave up 6 bases and J gave up 1 base, with 7 bases separating them. The CDR3 coding sequence is TGTGCCAGCAGGACAAGCAGCAATCAGCCCCAGCATTTT. Translating it yields CASRTSSNQPQHF.

The V and J genes are TRBV18 and TRBJ1-3; D gene uncertain. Germline values: CDR1 KGHSH, CDR2 LQKENI. Trimming cost V 3 bases and J 4 bases, with 7 bases left between them. The CDR3 runs to 13 residues. The CDR3 here is CASSPLSGNTIYF. Written as DNA, the CDR3 is TGTGCCAGCTCACCCCTTTCGGGAAACACCATATATTTT.

This clonotype has a single count. The chain combines TRBV14 with TRBJ2-1; the D is unclear. CDR1 SGHDN and CDR2 FVKESK come from the germline V gene. V lost 1 base, J lost 5 bases, and 12 bases lay in between. The CDR3 is made up of 15 amino acids. The CDR3 is CASSQVGQPNNEQFF. Here the CDR3 DNA reads TGTGCCAGCAGCCAAGTTGGTCAGCCCAACAATGAGCAGTTCTTC.

In its sample, this clonotype was seen a few times. This chain uses TRBV28 with TRBJ1-1, with D tentatively TRBD1 (6 bases). Trimming took off 6 bases at V and 0 bases at J, with 14 bases between the two ends. The CDR3 length is 15 residues. Germline CDR1 MDHEN, CDR2 SYDVKM. The CDR3 sequence is CASRVGGLLNTEAFF. The CDR3 DNA reads as TGTGCCAGCAGGGTCGGGGGCCTCTTGAACACTGAAGCTTTCTTT. The full variable domain, rest sourced from reference TRBV28 and TRBJ1-1, is DVKVTQSSRYLVKRTGEKVFLECVQDMDHENMFWYRQDPGLGLRLIYFSYDVKMKEKGDIPEGYSVSREKKERFSLILESASTNQTSMYLCASRVGGLLNTEAFFGQGTRLTVV.

The genes are TRBV7-2 and TRBJ1-5; perhaps TRBD1 as D (5 bases). The CDR3 loop spans 13 amino acids. Between the trimmed V and J ends, which lost 3 bases and 16 bases, there was a span of 19 bases. Germline V gene lookup returns CDR1 SGHTA and CDR2 FQGNSA. CDR3 in amino acids: CASSLASLRDAHF. In DNA form, the CDR3 reads TGTGCCAGCAGCTTGGCGAGCTTGCGGGACGCACATTTT. The complete variable domain, with remaining parts taken from reference TRBV7-2 and TRBJ1-5, reads GAGVSQSPSNKVTEKGKDVELRCDPISGHTALYWYRQSLGQGLEFLIYFQGNSAPDKSGLPSDRFSAERTGGSVSTLTIQRTQQEDSAVYLCASSLASLRDAHFGDGTRLSIL.

The chain combines TRBV12-3 or TRBV12-4 with TRBJ1-2; D ambiguous. V was clipped by 5 bases and J by 4 bases, with 11 bases between them. The CDR3 is made up of 13 amino acids. The CDR3 DNA reads as TGTGCCAGCAGTGGAGACCGAATCTATGGCTACACCTTC. It translates to CASSGDRIYGYTF.

The chain has TRBV29-1 and TRBJ1-1; 8 bases map to TRBD1. Losses at the gene ends were 7 bases for V and 5 bases for J; bases not matched to a gene: 9. There are 13 residues in the CDR3. CDR1 SQVTM and CDR2 ANQGSEA come from the germline V gene. The CDR3 nucleotides are TGCAGCGCCACGGACAGGGCAGGGACTGAAGCTTTCTTT. Protein product: CSATDRAGTEAFF.

The V gene is TRBV27, the J gene TRBJ1-5; tentative D call: TRBD1 (5 bases). Germline V gene lookup returns CDR1 MNHEY and CDR2 SMNVEV (reference sequence). CDR3 size: 13 residues. V was cut by 0 bases and J by 10 bases, with 10 bases left in between. CDR3 bases: TGTGCCAGCAGTTTATCCCAACAGGAACCCCAGCATTTT. Amino acids: CASSLSQQEPQHF.

DNA for the CDR3: TGTGCCTGGAGTGGAGGGCTAGATCAGCCCCAGCATTTT. It translates to CAWSGGLDQPQHF. V is TRBV30 and J is TRBJ1-5; D is uncertain. V gave up 1 base and J gave up 5 bases, with 9 bases separating them. The CDR3 loop spans 13 amino acids. Germline CDR1 and CDR2: GTSNPN and SVGIG (reference sequence).

As regards this clonotype: A much larger clonotype is one base distant, so this may be a read error. The chain is built from TRBV2 and TRBJ1-3; weak D call: TRBD1 (6 bases). The V gene's germline CDR1 is SNHLY and CDR2 FYNNEI. CDR3 size: 14 residues. The CDR3 sequence is CASASGGSGNAIYF. The CDR3 coding sequence is TGTGCCAGCGCCTCGGGGGGCTCTGGAAACGCCATATATTTT.

The chain links TRBV9 to TRBJ2-3; TRBD2 matches at 8 bases. Germline V gives CDR1 SGDLS, CDR2 YYNGEE. The CDR3 is 16 amino acids. The trim removed 4 bases at V and 2 bases at J, leaving 9 bases unmatched. In DNA form, the CDR3 reads TGTGCCAGCAGCAGAACTGGAGCGGGAGTCACAGATACGCAGTATTTT. Residues: CASSRTGAGVTDTQYF.

This clonotype appeared a few times. The rearrangement joins TRBV25-1 to TRBJ1-4; D gene ambiguous. Looked up from germline, CDR1 is MGHDK and CDR2 is SYGVNS. With 4 bases removed from V and 7 bases from J, the gap between germline ends came to 13 bases. The CDR3 is 14 residues long. The CDR3 protein is CASSGPPFGEKLFF. For the CDR3, the DNA is TGTGCCAGCAGTGGTCCCCCGTTCGGTGAAAAACTGTTTTTT.

The chain is built from TRBV12-3 or TRBV12-4 and TRBJ1-6; a possible D gene is TRBD1 (5 bases). Trimming cost V 1 base and J 6 bases, with 13 bases left between them. The CDR3 totals 16 residues. In DNA, the CDR3 is TGTGCCAGCAGTTTAGTAGGGGCTGGCGGTAATTCACCCCTCCACTTT. Protein sequence: CASSLVGAGGNSPLHF.

The rearrangement uses TRBV15 and TRBJ1-5; D is uncertain. Germline-derived CDR1 and CDR2 are LNHNV and YYDKDF (reference sequence). V lost 2 bases to trimming and J lost 4 bases, with 15 bases between them. The CDR3 has 16 residues. DNA of the CDR3: TGTGCCACCAGCAGAACCAGTGGGGTGACTAATCAGCCCCAGCATTTT. Amino acids: CATSRTSGVTNQPQHF.

The chain has TRBV29-1 and TRBJ1-2; 10 bases agree with TRBD1. CDR3 length: 14 amino acids. Trimming cost V 2 bases and J 6 bases; bases outside gene matches: 6. Germline V gives CDR1 SQVTM, CDR2 ANQGSEA. The CDR3 reads CSVEYGDRGDGYTF. The CDR3 nucleotides read TGCAGCGTTGAATACGGGGACAGGGGAGATGGCTACACCTTC.

A few counts support this clonotype. The rearrangement links TRBV28 to TRBJ2-7, with 9 bases aligning to TRBD1. The CDR3 contains 16 residues. Germline V gives CDR1 MDHEN, CDR2 SYDVKM. V shed 6 bases and J 3 bases; nucleotides not matched to a gene: 12. CDR3 loop: CASRQPSGQGRYEQYF. The DNA of the CDR3 is TGTGCCAGCAGACAACCCTCGGGACAGGGACGCTACGAGCAGTACTTC.

V and J are TRBV20-1 and TRBJ2-7; 10 bases are shared with TRBD1. The CDR3 has 15 residues. The germline gives CDR1 DFQATT, CDR2 SNEGSKA (reference sequence). Trimming at V came to 4 bases and at J to 5 bases, leaving 11 bases not matched to a gene. The CDR3 is CSATNTGTGDHEQYF. The CDR3 DNA follows: TGCAGTGCTACAAACACCGGGACAGGGGACCACGAGCAGTACTTC.

The rearrangement joins TRBV7-9 to TRBJ2-3; 10 bases are shared with TRBD2. The CDR3 sequence is 18 residues long. Trimming cost V 0 bases and J 0 bases; bases outside gene matches: 6. CDR1 is SEHNR, CDR2 FQNEAQ, per germline (reference sequence). This CDR3 reads CASSLAVSSGGSTDTQYF. In DNA form, the CDR3 reads TGTGCCAGCAGCTTAGCGGTGTCTAGCGGGGGCAGCACAGATACGCAGTATTTT.

This chain joins TRBV4-3 and TRBJ1-3; D unclear. The length of the CDR3 is 16 residues. In germline, CDR1 is LGHNA, CDR2 YSLEER. Deletions cut 1 base from V and 0 bases from J, with 10 bases between. The chain's CDR3 is CASSQVTTFSGNTIYF. The CDR3 nucleotides are TGCGCCAGCAGCCAAGTAACGACGTTCTCTGGAAACACCATATATTTT.

In this sample, this clonotype turned up a few times. The chain uses TRBV7-9 and TRBJ1-1; a weak D match, TRBD1 (6 bases). CDR3 length: 14 residues. Deletions cut 5 bases from V and 3 bases from J, with 13 bases between. Germline V gene lookup returns CDR1 SEHNR and CDR2 FQNEAQ (reference sequence). CDR3: CASSNSGQDTEAFF. CDR3 coding DNA: TGTGCCAGCAGCAATTCGGGACAAGACACTGAAGCTTTCTTT.

V and J are TRBV12-3 or TRBV12-4 and TRBJ2-1; D is uncertain. Trimming pared 7 bases from V and 0 bases from J, leaving 13 bases between. The CDR3 sequence is 15 residues long. The CDR3 sequence: CASTPGERSYNEQFF. Written as DNA, the CDR3 is TGTGCCAGCACCCCCGGAGAGCGCTCCTACAATGAGCAGTTCTTC.

The chain couples TRBV6-6 to TRBJ2-3; 9 bases map to TRBD2. CDR3 length equals 19 residues. V shed 5 bases, J shed 0 bases, and the junction held 15 bases outside the gene matches. Germline CDR1 reads MNHNY; CDR2 reads SVGAGI (reference sequence). CDR3 in DNA: TGTGCCAGCAGTCAGAGCCTAGCGGGACGGGGAACTAGCACAGATACGCAGTATTTT. Protein sequence: CASSQSLAGRGTSTDTQYF.

This chain connects TRBV7-2 to TRBJ1-2; tentatively, D is TRBD1 (6 bases). Trimming took off 2 bases at V and 0 bases at J, with 10 bases between the two ends. Germline values: CDR1 SGHTA, CDR2 FQGNSA. This CDR3 comprises 15 residues. As DNA, the CDR3 is TGTGCCAGCAGCTTACAGGGGACAACTAACTATGGCTACACCTTC. Its translation: CASSLQGTTNYGYTF. The variable domain in full, completed from reference TRBV7-2 and TRBJ1-2, reads GAGVSQSPSNKVTEKGKDVELRCDPISGHTALYWYRQSLGQGLEFLIYFQGNSAPDKSGLPSDRFSAERTGGSVSTLTIQRTQQEDSAVYLCASSLQGTTNYGYTFGSGTRLTVV.